The clone carrying this T cell receptor beta chain was seen more than once but under ten times. This specimen belongs to a study of graft-versus-host responses after intestinal transplantation. Study outcomes and limitations: Maximum circulating GvH clone levels tracked with early post-transplant HvG decreases.

Germline assignment: CDR1 SNHLY and CDR2 FYNNEI. With 4 bases clipped from V and 1 base from J, the junction kept 0 bases outside the gene matches. The CDR3 runs to 13 residues. The protocol was immunoSEQ multiplex PCR, while the TCRdb copy is restricted to in-frame clones and leaves out a portion. In the table there are approximately 18,000 clones, around 40% of which are singletons. The origin of this receptor is a human patient who was an organ donor for intestinal transplantation. This chain links TRBV2 with TRBJ2-7; 8 bases are a match to TRBD1. This specimen consisted of alloreactive CD4+ T cells from a mixed lymphocyte reaction culture, obtained before transplantation. Subset denoted: CFSE-low proliferating T cells sorted from roughly 6-day pre-transplant mixed lymphocyte reaction (GvH or HvG direction). CDR3 coding DNA: TGTGCCAGCAGTGGGACAGGGTCCTACGAGCAGTACTTC. Translation: CASSGTGSYEQYF.